This T cell receptor beta chain was captured in a study of response to subunit inactivated influenza vaccine. TCRdb re-derived calls from the RT-PCR reads in MiXCR, one entry per CDR3 protein. In the table there are around 520,000 distinct CDR3 sequences, about 25% of which are singletons. Germline V lookup: CDR1 MGHDK, CDR2 SYGVNS. CDR3 length equals 16 residues. Trimming took 2 bases from V and 0 from J, leaving 12 bases between them. Study results and limitations: After each seasonal influenza vaccination, few new T cells are recruited, the authors suggested.

Turning to this clonotype: Its antigen is unidentified.

The sequence was obtained from a man aged 50-60 years who received an inactivated influenza vaccine. The rearrangement links TRBV25-1 to TRBJ2-3; possible D gene TRBD2, 6 bases. Source: CD4+ T cells sorted from PBMCs, taken more than 4 days after vaccination. The CDR3 sequence is CASSENLRGSTDTQYF. The CDR3 DNA sequence: TGTGCCAGCAGTGAAAATCTGCGGGGTAGCACAGATACGCAGTATTTT.